These T cell receptor beta chains were read from a single sample in a study of shared clonotypes between healthy human individuals. The data were produced by immunoSEQ multiplex PCR, yet TCRdb's version contains in-frame clones alone and is incomplete. This table has millions of clones, 85% to 95% appearing once. Specimen: naive CD4+ T cells from PBMCs. All receptors come from a man between 18 and 29 years old in good health. Some clones in this sample may be carry-over from other donors' samples. Each CDR3 is given with its conserved first and last residue. D genes are given only for firm matches. Clone size is shown for a subset of rows, as once, few, many or a class of expanded clone.

D	V	size	length	J	DNA	CDR3
TRBD1	TRBV5-1	once	16	TRBJ2-7	TGCGCCAGCAGCTTGGGTTGGGACAGGGGCGGCTACGAGCAGTACTTC	CASSLGWDRGGYEQYF
.	TRBV5-1	.	13	TRBJ1-1	TGCGCCAGCAGCGCAGGGGTTAACACTGAAGCTTTCTTT	CASSAGVNTEAFF
TRBD2	TRBV7-2	.	16	TRBJ2-7	TGTGCCAGCAGCCCAGGACTAGCGGTTAGCTCCTACGAGCAGTACTTC	CASSPGLAVSSYEQYF
.	TRBV30	.	13	TRBJ1-5	TGTGCCTGGAGTGTACTCAGCAATCAGCCCCAGCATTTT	CAWSVLSNQPQHF
TRBD1	TRBV19	.	13	TRBJ2-1	TGTGCCAGTAGTGGACAGGGGCGCAATGAGCAGTTCTTC	CASSGQGRNEQFF
.	TRBV5-1	.	11	TRBJ1-1	TGCGCCAGCAGCGGGGGTGAGGAAGCTTTCTTT	CASSGGEEAFF
.	TRBV5-8	.	14	TRBJ1-5	TGTGCCAGCAGCACCAGGGATAGCAATCAGCCCCAGCATTTT	CASSTRDSNQPQHF
.	TRBV28	.	17	TRBJ2-2	TGTGCCAGCAGTTTGATTGGGGGAGTTTCGAACACCGGGGAGCTGTTTTTT	CASSLIGGVSNTGELFF
.	TRBV2	.	15	TRBJ2-1	TGTGCCAGCAGAAAACTAGCCGGCTCCTACAATGAGCAGTTCTTC	CASRKLAGSYNEQFF
.	TRBV19	.	14	TRBJ1-2	TGTGCCAGTAGTATAGTTGCAGGGAACTATGGCTACACCTTC	CASSIVAGNYGYTF
.	TRBV5-1	.	13	TRBJ2-2	TGCGCCAGCAGCCCTTCGGACACCGGGGAGCTGTTTTTT	CASSPSDTGELFF
.	TRBV5-1	.	15	TRBJ2-3	TGCGCCAGCAGCTTTGGACGGATATTCACAGATACGCAGTATTTT	CASSFGRIFTDTQYF
.	TRBV6-5	.	13	TRBJ1-2	TGTGCCAGCAGTTACCTAGGTGACCGGGGCTACACCTTC	CASSYLGDRGYTF
TRBD2	TRBV5-1	.	16	TRBJ2-3	TGCGCCAGCAGCTTGATGCCTAGCGGAACTTTAGATACGCAGTATTTT	CASSLMPSGTLDTQYF
.	TRBV9	.	16	TRBJ2-2	TGTGCCAGCAGCACCCAAGCGACTACGAACACCGGGGAGCTGTTTTTT	CASSTQATTNTGELFF
.	TRBV19	.	15	TRBJ2-1	TGTGCCAGTAGTATAAGCGGACTTTTCGGAAATGAGCAGTTCTTC	CASSISGLFGNEQFF
TRBD1	TRBV19	few	16	TRBJ1-1	TGTGCCAGTAGTCCCGGGACAGGGGTCGTGAACACTGAAGCTTTCTTT	CASSPGTGVVNTEAFF
.	TRBV28	once	14	TRBJ2-7	TGTGCCAGCAGTTTCCTAGTATCGGCCTACGAGCAGTACTTC	CASSFLVSAYEQYF
TRBD2	TRBV18	.	14	TRBJ2-5	TGTGCCAGCTGCTCAACTAGCGGCCAAGAGACCCAGTACTTC	CASCSTSGQETQYF
.	TRBV27	.	14	TRBJ1-5	TGTGCCAGCAGTTCGACATTATATGGTTTACCCCAGCATTTT	CASSSTLYGLPQHF
.	TRBV28	.	17	TRBJ1-5	TGTGCCAGCAGTTTATGGGTGGTGGGGATTGGCAATCAGCCCCAGCATTTT	CASSLWVVGIGNQPQHF
.	TRBV30	.	13	TRBJ1-6	TGTGCCTGGAGTGTTTTTGTGAGTTCACCCCTCCACTTT	CAWSVFVSSPLHF
.	TRBV19	.	12	TRBJ1-1	TGTGCCAGTACCTACGACAGGACCGAAGCTTTCTTT	CASTYDRTEAFF
.	TRBV7-2	.	12	TRBJ2-7	TGTGCCAGCCGCCTTTGGAGCCAAGAGCAGTACTTC	CASRLWSQEQYF
.	TRBV5-1	once	15	TRBJ2-3	TGCGCCAGCAGCTTGTTCGGGAGTGGCACAGATACGCAGTATTTT	CASSLFGSGTDTQYF
.	TRBV5-1	few	13	TRBJ1-4	TGCGCCAGCAGCTTGGCCCCGAATGAAAAACTGTTTTTT	CASSLAPNEKLFF
.	TRBV5-8	.	15	TRBJ1-1	TGTGCCAGCAGCTTGTGGGGGGCGCGGGGCACTGAAGCTTTCTTT	CASSLWGARGTEAFF
.	TRBV19	.	13	TRBJ1-5	TGTGCCAGTAATACGGTGAGAACTCAGCCCCAGCATTTT	CASNTVRTQPQHF
.	TRBV19	.	17	TRBJ1-5	TGTGCCAGTAGTAGATATAGCCGGGACGGAACAAATCAGCCCCAGCATTTT	CASSRYSRDGTNQPQHF
.	TRBV4-2	.	13	TRBJ1-1	TGTGCCAGCAGCCACGAGACTGTCCTTGAAGCTTTCTTT	CASSHETVLEAFF
.	TRBV4-1	.	16	TRBJ1-3	TGCGCCAGCAGCCCCTGGGGGCTACGAACTGGAAACACCATATATTTT	CASSPWGLRTGNTIYF
.	TRBV28	.	18	TRBJ1-5	TGTGCCAGCAGTTTAGCCCCCAGGGGCCTCGATAGCAATCAGCCCCAGCATTTT	CASSLAPRGLDSNQPQHF
.	TRBV15	.	11	TRBJ2-4	TGTGCCACCGTTTTGGAAAACATTCAGTACTTC	CATVLENIQYF
TRBD1	TRBV4-1	.	16	TRBJ2-7	TGCGCCAGCAGCCAAGATCGACAGGGGGCAACCCCCGAGCAGTACTTC	CASSQDRQGATPEQYF
TRBD1	TRBV29-1	.	12	TRBJ1-1	TGCAGCGTTGAAGACGACAGGGTTGGAGCTTTCTTT	CSVEDDRVGAFF
.	TRBV11-2	.	14	TRBJ1-1	TGTGCCAGCAGCTGGGGCAGGGCGACCGGAGAAGCTTTCTTT	CASSWGRATGEAFF
.	TRBV28	.	14	TRBJ2-2	TGTGCCATCCCAGGACAGAAAAACACCGGGGAGCTGTTTTTT	CAIPGQKNTGELFF
.	TRBV7-3	.	12	TRBJ2-1	TGTGCCAGCAGCTGGGCGAGCGGAGCCCAGTTCTTC	CASSWASGAQFF
.	TRBV19	.	15	TRBJ1-6	TGTGCCAGTAGTATGCGGCAGCGCTTTAATTCACCCCTCCACTTT	CASSMRQRFNSPLHF
.	TRBV30	.	12	TRBJ1-2	TGTGCCTGGAGTGAGCCAGGGAACGGCTACACCTTC	CAWSEPGNGYTF
.	TRBV6-6	.	15	TRBJ1-4	TGTGCCAGCAGTTACATATGGGCTAGTAATGAAAAACTGTTTTTT	CASSYIWASNEKLFF
TRBD1	TRBV7-8	.	17	TRBJ1-2	TGTGCCAGCAGCTTGTACGACAGGGGCCTCATTAACTATGGCTACACCTTC	CASSLYDRGLINYGYTF
.	TRBV9	few	13	TRBJ1-1	TGTGCCAGCAGCGTGGGGATGAACACTGAAGCTTTCTTT	CASSVGMNTEAFF
.	TRBV30	.	14	TRBJ1-6	TGTGCCTGGGCCACGGCCGGGGCCTCCTCACCCCTCCACTTT	CAWATAGASSPLHF